These 21 T cell receptor beta chains share one sample of origin, sequenced in a study of CD8 T cells in ankylosing spondylitis. MiXCR was run by TCRdb on the 5' RACE reads, yielding one entry per CDR3 protein. The data hold around 300,000 distinct CDR3 sequences, with around 10% observed a single time. What was sequenced was blood, either unsorted or a sorted T cell fraction (not recorded which). Receptors were obtained from a female donor with ankylosing spondylitis or in good health (not recorded which).

This clonotype was detected many times. This sequence joins TRBV12-3 or TRBV12-4 and TRBJ2-2; D possibly corresponds to TRBD2 (5 bases). The germline V and J ends were trimmed by 3 bases and 2 bases, with 10 bases remaining between them. This CDR3 spans 15 amino acids. CDR3 sequence: CASSFQSGNTGELFF. The CDR3 bases are TGTGCCAGCAGTTTTCAATCGGGAAACACCGGGGAGCTGTTTTTT.

This clonotype was counted only a few times. The chain is built from TRBV20-1 and TRBJ2-1; the match to TRBD2 covers 9 bases. Germline V gene data show CDR1 as DFQATT and CDR2 as SNEGSKA (reference sequence). The CDR3 has 16 residues. The trim removed 3 bases at V and 7 bases at J, leaving 13 bases unmatched. CDR3 amino acids: CSASARFSGRGNEQFF. The CDR3 nucleotides are TGCAGTGCTAGTGCCCGTTTTAGCGGGAGAGGTAATGAGCAGTTCTTC.

This clonotype has ten or more counts. The V and J genes are TRBV29-1 and TRBJ2-7, with TRBD2 matching 10 bases. CDR3 length: 13 amino acids. Unmatched junction bases numbered 2, after V lost 4 bases and J lost 2 bases. Per germline, CDR1 SQVTM and CDR2 ANQGSEA. CDR3 in amino acids: CSVASGSAYEQYF. CDR3 nucleotides: TGCAGCGTTGCTAGCGGGAGCGCCTACGAGCAGTACTTC.

Many counts were recorded for this clonotype. This chain links TRBV3-1 with TRBJ2-1, with unresolved D. The CDR3 runs 15 residues. The germline V gene has CDR1 LGHDT and CDR2 YNNKEL (reference sequence). The V end was cut by 1 base, the J end by 1 base, with 8 bases between. The CDR3 here is CASSQGVLSYNEQFF. Written as DNA, the CDR3 is TGTGCCAGCAGCCAAGGGGTTTTATCCTACAATGAGCAGTTCTTC.

The chain has TRBV5-1 and TRBJ1-6; 12 bases align to TRBD1. After removal of 4 bases from V and 8 bases from J, the junction contained 10 bases not matched to a gene. CDR1 and CDR2 (germline): SGHRS, YFSETQ. The CDR3 contains 17 residues. The CDR3 loop is CASSNKGQGAAYSPLHF. In DNA form, the CDR3 reads TGCGCCAGCAGCAACAAGGGACAGGGGGCCGCTTATTCACCCCTCCACTTT.

This clonotype has a count of ten or more. The chain links TRBV20-1 to TRBJ1-4; D is ambiguous. V was clipped by 1 base and J by 8 bases, with 11 bases between them. The CDR3 is 13 residues long. Germline CDR1 is DFQATT and CDR2 is SNEGSKA (reference sequence). CDR3 in amino acids: CSARGTNNEKLFF. CDR3 in DNA: TGCAGTGCTAGAGGGACGAATAACGAAAAACTGTTTTTT.

The V gene is TRBV12-3 or TRBV12-4, the J gene TRBJ1-2; D is undetermined. V dropped 3 bases and J dropped 2 bases, with 13 bases sitting between them. The CDR3 covers 15 residues. Here the CDR3 reads CASSFNRVRNYGYTF. Written as DNA, the CDR3 is TGTGCCAGCAGTTTTAACCGGGTCAGGAACTATGGCTACACCTTC.

This clonotype has a count of ten or more. The V and J genes are TRBV7-2 and TRBJ2-5; the match to TRBD2 covers 8 bases. CDR3 length equals 14 residues. Germline V gene sequence: CDR1 SGHTA, CDR2 FQGNSA. V lost 6 bases and J lost 3; bases outside the gene matches: 6. The CDR3 here is CASSQTSAKETQYF. The DNA of the CDR3 is TGTGCCAGCAGTCAGACTAGCGCTAAAGAGACCCAGTACTTC.

In this sample, this clonotype turned up many times. In DNA form, the CDR3 reads TGTGCCAGCAGCAACACAGGGAGAGACACTGAAGCTTTCTTT. Its translation: CASSNTGRDTEAFF. The chain carries TRBV7-9 and TRBJ1-1, with D tentatively TRBD1 (6 bases). Germline V gene lookup returns CDR1 SEHNR and CDR2 FQNEAQ (reference sequence). The CDR3 runs to 14 residues. V was clipped by 5 bases and J by 3 bases, with 13 bases between them. The variable domain in full, completed from reference TRBV7-9 and TRBJ1-1, reads DTGVSQNPRHKITKRGQNVTFRCDPISEHNRLYWYRQTLGQGPEFLTYFQNEAQLEKSRLLSDRFSAERPKGSFSTLEIQRTEQGDSAMYLCASSNTGRDTEAFFGQGTRLTVV.

This clonotype was counted only a few times. V usage is TRBV5-4 and J usage is TRBJ2-2; 7 bases match TRBD1. With 1 base clipped from V and 7 bases from J, the junction kept 7 bases outside the gene matches. The CDR3 runs 15 residues. Germline CDR1 SGHNT, CDR2 YYREEE (reference sequence). The CDR3 region has the DNA TGTGCCAGCAGCTTGCCGACAGGGACGGGCGGGGAGCTGTTTTTT. Amino acid sequence: CASSLPTGTGGELFF.

This clonotype has more than one count but fewer than ten. This sequence joins TRBV28 and TRBJ1-3; D not certain. The CDR3 has 13 residues. CDR1 is MDHEN and CDR2 is SYDVKM in the germline V gene. V lost 5 bases and J 3 bases, leaving 8 bases between the germline ends. The CDR3 DNA sequence: TGTGCCAGCAGTGCGGGCAATGGAAACACCATATATTTT. It encodes CASSAGNGNTIYF.

This clonotype was observed many times. The V call is TRBV20-1, the J call TRBJ2-3; D gene uncertain. The CDR3 runs 15 residues. Germline V gene sequence: CDR1 DFQATT, CDR2 SNEGSKA (reference sequence). V was cut by 6 bases and J by 1 base, with 17 bases left in between. CDR3 nucleotide sequence: TGCAGTGCCCAGCTGCTCCTGACGGGCACAGATACGCAGTATTTT. Amino acid sequence: CSAQLLLTGTDTQYF.

This clonotype was recorded at least ten times. Relative to the germline gene, one junction end is altered; a read error may explain this. This chain uses TRBV7-7 with TRBJ2-5; TRBD1 matches 7 bases. The CDR3 has 15 residues. Germline assignment: CDR1 SSHAT and CDR2 FNYEAQ (reference sequence). This chain's CDR3 is CASSSGQEYQETQYF. Here the CDR3 DNA reads TGTGCTAGCAGCTCCGGACAGGAGTACCAAGAGACCCAGTACTTC.

Regarding this clonotype: This may be a read error: a much more frequent sequence differs by one nucleotide. The chain uses TRBV5-1 and TRBJ2-3; tentatively, D is TRBD2 (6 bases). Between the trimmed V and J ends, which lost 4 bases and 2 bases, there was a span of 17 bases. Germline V gene lookup returns CDR1 SGHRS and CDR2 YFSETQ. The length of the CDR3 is 16 residues. The CDR3 sequence: CASSTGELASTDTQYF. The CDR3 bases are TGCGCCAGCAGCACGGGGGAATTGGCCTCCACAGATACGCAGTATTTT.

This clonotype occurred many times. This chain connects TRBV29-1 to TRBJ2-5, with 9 nucleotides matching TRBD2. Unmatched junction bases numbered 10, after V lost 4 bases and J lost 4 bases. CDR1 and CDR2 (germline): SQVTM, ANQGSEA. The length of the CDR3 is 15 residues. The CDR3 sequence is CSVVGLAGDLETQYF. The CDR3, as DNA: TGCAGCGTTGTAGGTTTAGCGGGAGATTTAGAGACCCAGTACTTC.

As for this clonotype: A much larger clone differs by one base, so this may be a read error. The rearrangement joins TRBV12-3 or TRBV12-4 to TRBJ2-1, with D possibly matching TRBD2 (6 bases). CDR3 length equals 15 residues. In nucleotides, the CDR3 is TGTGCCAGCAGTTTATCGGGAGCAGACTACAATGAGCAGGTCTTC. Residues: CASSLSGADYNEQVF.

The sample holds many counts of this clonotype. The rearrangement uses TRBV10-3 and TRBJ2-1, with TRBD2 matching 12 bases. V dropped 1 base and J dropped 6; count of bases not matched to a gene: 13. CDR1 is ENHRY, CDR2 SYGVKD, per germline. The CDR3 contains 19 residues. The chain's CDR3 is CAISELWTSGILVGNEQFF. The CDR3, as DNA: TGTGCCATCAGTGAGTTGTGGACTAGCGGGATACTCGTGGGCAATGAGCAGTTCTTC.

With regard to this clonotype: A much more abundant neighbour one base away suggests this may be a read error. The genes are TRBV7-9 and TRBJ2-7, with D unclear. Per the germline V gene, CDR1 is SEHNR and CDR2 is FQNEAQ (reference sequence). The CDR3 contains 12 residues. The CDR3 bases are TGTGCCAACAGCTTCCGGGTTACCGAGCAGTACTTC. It is translated as CANSFRVTEQYF.

The CDR3 reads CASSFSLAGGDETQYF. CDR3 sequence (DNA): TGTGCCAGCAGCTTTTCCCTAGCGGGAGGTGACGAGACCCAGTACTTC. This chain links TRBV7-2 with TRBJ2-5, with 11 bases matching TRBD2. Germline V gene lookup returns CDR1 SGHTA and CDR2 FQGNSA. The CDR3 extends over 16 amino acids. J lost 5 bases, V lost 3 bases, and 8 bases had no gene match.

This clonotype was picked up many times. This rearrangement joins TRBV5-1 to TRBJ2-1; D is undetermined. V was clipped by 0 bases and J by 6 bases, with 4 bases between them. This CDR3 is 12 amino acids long. The germline CDR1 and CDR2 sequences are SGHRS and YFSETQ. The CDR3 protein is CASSLAANEQFF. The CDR3 DNA reads as TGCGCCAGCAGCTTGGCTGCCAATGAGCAGTTCTTC.

This clonotype was detected ten times or more. This chain connects TRBV20-1 to TRBJ1-3; 9 bases fit TRBD1. J lost 10 bases, V lost 6 bases, and 13 bases had no gene match. Germline V lookup: CDR1 DFQATT, CDR2 SNEGSKA (reference sequence). The CDR3 is 14 residues long. The CDR3 nucleotides read TGCAGTGCCATACCCGGGACAGGGAAGGAGACCATATATTTT. This sequence encodes CSAIPGTGKETIYF.